These 19 T cell receptor beta chains originate from one sample sequenced in a study of cytomegalovirus exposure and HLA in healthy donors. The protocol was immunoSEQ multiplex PCR, while the TCRdb copy is restricted to in-frame clones and leaves out a portion. Of 70,000 to 75,000 clones in the sample, approximately 94% are singletons; the top ten hold approximately 3%. The specimen was PBMCs. All receptors derive from a woman aged 18-35 years in good health and CMV-seropositive.

The chain carries TRBV9 and TRBJ1-2, with a tentative D call TRBD1 (6 bases). The CDR3 consists of 16 residues. From germline, CDR1 is SGDLS and CDR2 YYNGEE. Trimming took 3 bases from V and 5 from J, leaving 20 bases between them. The CDR3 DNA reads TGTGCCAGCAGCGGGTCATTGTTGGGGGCTGGGTATGGCTACACCTTC. This encodes CASSGSLLGAGYGYTF.

V is TRBV29-1 and J is TRBJ2-7; TRBD2 is a possible D gene (9 bases). There are 18 residues in the CDR3. The germline CDR1 and CDR2 sequences are SQVTM and ANQGSEA. The V end lost 4 bases, the J end lost 4 bases, and 29 bases lay between the germline ends. In nucleotides, the CDR3 is TGCAGCGTTGCCGACAGGGGTAGCGGCGGGAGGGCCGGTTACGAGCAGTACTTC. Its translation is CSVADRGSGGRAGYEQYF.

The CDR3 loop reads CASSQVSGTSGRETQYF. The CDR3 region has the DNA TGTGCCAGCAGCCAAGTAAGCGGGACTAGCGGGAGAGAGACCCAGTACTTC. This rearrangement joins TRBV4-2 to TRBJ2-5; TRBD2 matches 14 bases. V was clipped by 1 base and J by 4 bases; unmatched bases: 5. The CDR3 is 17 residues long. The germline V gene has CDR1 LGHNA and CDR2 YNFKEQ.

The rearrangement uses TRBV14 and TRBJ1-1, with D hard to call. V shed 4 bases and J shed 0 bases, with 9 bases lying between them. The CDR3 covers 14 residues. Looked up from germline, CDR1 is SGHDN and CDR2 is FVKESK. The DNA of the CDR3 is TGTGCCAGCAGCCTACTCGGGATGAACACTGAAGCTTTCTTT. Protein product: CASSLLGMNTEAFF. Full variable domain (missing parts from reference TRBV14 and TRBJ1-1): EAGVTQFPSHSVIEKGQTVTLRCDPISGHDNLYWYRRVMGKEIKFLLHFVKESKQDESGMPNNRFLAERTGGTYSTLKVQPAELEDSGVYFCASSLLGMNTEAFFGQGTRLTVV.

The J gene is TRBJ2-5, the V gene TRBV20-1; no definite D call. Trimming left V 1 base short and J 5 bases short, with 5 bases between. The germline V gene has CDR1 DFQATT and CDR2 SNEGSKA (reference sequence). CDR3 length: 11 amino acids. The CDR3 sequence is CSARVRETQYF. The CDR3 bases are TGCAGTGCTAGAGTGCGGGAGACCCAGTACTTC.

The CDR3 nucleotides are TGTGCCAGCAGTTCGGTTCAGGGAATCGGTAGCAATCAGCCCCAGCATTTT. This codes for CASSSVQGIGSNQPQHF. The V gene is TRBV28, the J gene TRBJ1-5; maybe TRBD1 (5 bases). This CDR3 comprises 17 residues. CDR1 MDHEN and CDR2 SYDVKM come from the germline V gene. V lost 4 bases, J lost 0 bases, and 16 bases lay in between.

The rearrangement uses TRBV18 and TRBJ1-5, with D unclear. The germline V gene encodes CDR1 KGHSH and CDR2 LQKENI. Trimming took 2 bases from V and 4 from J, leaving 6 bases between them. This CDR3 is built from 13 residues. The chain's CDR3 is CASSPAENQPQHF. The CDR3 bases are TGTGCCAGCTCACCAGCGGAAAATCAGCCCCAGCATTTT.

The chain recombines TRBV5-5 with TRBJ2-7, with a tentative D call TRBD1 (5 bases). The CDR3 is 15 amino acids. CDR1 and CDR2 from the germline V gene are SGHKS and YYEKEE (reference sequence). Deletions cut 1 base from V and 0 bases from J, with 11 bases between. The CDR3 coding sequence is TGTGCCAGCAGCTTGAGCACAGGTTCCTCCTACGAGCAGTACTTC. Translating it yields CASSLSTGSSYEQYF.

The genes are TRBV5-1 and TRBJ1-4; TRBD1 matches at 10 bases. Germline CDR1 reads SGHRS; CDR2 reads YFSETQ. This CDR3 comprises 15 residues. V was pared by 0 bases and J by 4 bases, with 0 bases of the junction left unmatched. Here the CDR3 DNA reads TGCGCCAGCAGCTTGGGGGACAGGGGTAATGAAAAACTGTTTTTT. Protein product: CASSLGDRGNEKLFF.

This clone was seen only once. The rearrangement uses TRBV30 and TRBJ2-7; D is possibly TRBD1 (6 bases). The germline gives CDR1 GTSNPN, CDR2 SVGIG (reference sequence). The CDR3 is 13 amino acids. V was shortened by 2 bases and J by 3 bases, with 11 bases between the two germline ends. CDR3 sequence reads: CAWSRGLDYEQYF. CDR3 in DNA: TGTGCCTGGAGTAGGGGGTTGGACTACGAGCAGTACTTC.

V is TRBV7-9 and J is TRBJ1-5, with TRBD1 identical over 8 bases. Losses at the gene ends were 1 base for V and 1 base for J; bases not matched to a gene: 6. Germline V lookup: CDR1 SEHNR, CDR2 FQNEAQ (reference sequence). The CDR3 runs 17 residues. CDR3 sequence (DNA): TGTGCCAGCAGCTTAGACGGACAGGGTTTAAGCAATCAGCCCCAGCATTTT. Amino acid sequence: CASSLDGQGLSNQPQHF.

V usage is TRBV7-2 and J usage is TRBJ2-1; 8 positions agree with TRBD2. The trim removed 3 bases at V and 0 bases at J, leaving 4 bases unmatched. Germline V CDR1 and CDR2: SGHTA, FQGNSA. CDR3 size: 16 residues. This chain's CDR3 is CASSLGSGSSYNEQFF. CDR3 in DNA: TGTGCCAGCAGCTTGGGAAGCGGGAGCTCCTACAATGAGCAGTTCTTC. Variable domain in full (rest from reference TRBV7-2 and TRBJ2-1): GAGVSQSPSNKVTEKGKDVELRCDPISGHTALYWYRQSLGQGLEFLIYFQGNSAPDKSGLPSDRFSAERTGGSVSTLTIQRTQQEDSAVYLCASSLGSGSSYNEQFFGPGTRLTVL.

The J gene is TRBJ1-5, the V gene TRBV19, with D unclear. The V end was cut by 6 bases, the J end by 2 bases, with 5 bases between. The germline gives CDR1 LNHDA, CDR2 SQIVND (reference sequence). The CDR3 is 12 amino acids. CDR3 DNA: TGTGCCAGTAGGGCAGGCAATCAGCCCCAGCATTTT. Protein product: CASRAGNQPQHF.

The chain uses TRBV7-9 and TRBJ2-2; 10 nucleotides line up with TRBD1. This CDR3 contains 18 residues. V dropped 4 bases and J dropped 4; count of bases not matched to a gene: 12. Germline V lookup: CDR1 SEHNR, CDR2 FQNEAQ (reference sequence). For the CDR3, the DNA is TGTGCCAGCAGCTCACGGGACAGGGGCGTTTCAGGCACCGGGGAGCTGTTTTTT. Translation: CASSSRDRGVSGTGELFF.

J is TRBJ1-2 and V is TRBV7-9; TRBD1 matches 8 bases. The CDR3 covers 12 residues. CDR1 is SEHNR and CDR2 is FQNEAQ in the germline V gene (reference sequence). The trim removed 5 bases at V and 8 bases at J, leaving 4 bases unmatched. The DNA of the CDR3 is TGTGCCAGCAGCCAGACAGGGGCCGGCTACACCTTC. This gives the protein CASSQTGAGYTF.

The genes are TRBV4-1 and TRBJ1-5; D unresolved. This CDR3 region has 14 residues. Trimming removed 4 bases from V and 2 bases from J, with 9 bases in between. From germline, CDR1 is MGHRA and CDR2 YSYEKL. CDR3 residues: CASSPAGGNQPQHF. The DNA for the CDR3 is TGCGCCAGCAGCCCCGCGGGAGGCAATCAGCCCCAGCATTTT.

The V and J genes are TRBV4-3 and TRBJ2-2; D perhaps matches TRBD2 (7 bases). Germline CDR1 and CDR2: LGHNA and YSLEER. Trimming took off 5 bases at V and 2 bases at J, with 12 bases between the two ends. The CDR3 is 15 amino acids. The CDR3 is CASSGRGLNTGELFF. The CDR3 DNA reads TGCGCCAGCAGCGGGAGGGGGTTAAACACCGGGGAGCTGTTTTTT.

The J gene is TRBJ1-1, the V gene TRBV19; TRBD1 is a possible D gene (6 bases). The CDR3 sequence is 14 residues long. The V and J ends lost 2 bases and 4 bases respectively, with 11 bases between them. Germline CDR1 is LNHDA and CDR2 is SQIVND (reference sequence). The CDR3 DNA is TGTGCCAGTAGTATACAGGGGCGCAGCACTGAAGCTTTCTTT. This translates into CASSIQGRSTEAFF.

V usage is TRBV28 and J usage is TRBJ2-7; 7 positions agree with TRBD1. The CDR3 has 12 amino acids. In germline, CDR1 is MDHEN, CDR2 SYDVKM. Trimming removed 6 bases from V and 3 bases from J; junction bases left unmatched: 2. The CDR3 bases are TGTGCCAGCAGCAGGGGGAACTACGAGCAGTACTTC. Translating it yields CASSRGNYEQYF.